This T cell receptor beta chain was obtained from a study of T cells in localized non-small cell lung cancer (dated by TCRdb to the early 2020s). The study in broad terms: The study analyzed T cell repertoires of 236 early-stage NSCLC patients, comparing tumors and uninvolved tumor-adjacent lungs. Of the NSCLC patients, around 140 were male and roughly 100 were female, and the mean age was about 69 years. The cohort comprised some 220 treatment-naïve NSCLC patients with resected, localized lung tumors. The paper as a whole reports these results and caveats: Uninvolved tumor-adjacent lung showed the highest T cell clonality, higher than tumor, which suggests more focused antigenic responses in the uninvolved tumor-adjacent lung. A median of roughly 60 of the top 100 tumor clones were detected in paired uninvolved adjacent lung, and some 30 of these tumor clones were also found among the top 100 clones of the paired uninvolved adjacent lung. Higher T cell density in blood was associated with longer overall survival, whereas higher clonality in adjacent lung was associated with shorter survival. Multi-region tumor sequencing was not performed, so intratumor heterogeneity could not be excluded. Because the study design was exploratory, TCR variables were selected using unadjusted p-values without false-discovery rate correction.

The immunoSEQ Assay was used to sequence TCR beta CDR3 regions from DNA. In the source study's methods: To compute T cell density, TCR beta template counts were normalized to usable DNA, which was estimated by amplifying housekeeping genes. Richness was estimated using the preseqR package, with extrapolation to 400,000 templates for PBMC samples and to 120,000 templates for tissue samples. Clonality was defined by subtracting Pielou's evenness from one. Differential abundance testing on productive amino-acid clonotypes, with a minimum total count of 5 and an alpha of 0.1, was used to identify tissue-enriched TCRs. Repertoire overlap between compartments was quantified with the Jaccard Index and Morisita Overlap Index. GLIPH grouped TCR beta CDR3s together with public tetramer-defined viral CDR3s, and a viral motif had to include at least three viral sequences and show V-gene enrichment. In its TCRdb copy, this immuneACCESS table keeps in-frame sequences only and misses some clones. Where compared with another copy, unresolved V genes explain less than half of these, and the others have no known cause. V, J and clone size reflect that table, while D and trimming were determined from the DNA. A total of about 13,000 clones appear in this sample, approximately 84% of them only once. 28% of the sample rests with the top ten.

At diagnosis, tumor, uninvolved tumor-adjacent lung and peripheral blood were collected and then preserved as a mix of FFPE and fresh-frozen material. For TCR repertoire profiling, blood samples were analyzed as peripheral blood mononuclear cells. A word on this clone: Its target antigen remains unknown. No base-level quality is on record; no much larger clone is a single base apart.

Taken from the germline V gene (reference sequence), the CDR1 and CDR2 loops are MNHEY and SMNVEV. The CDR3 runs 17 amino acids, cysteine and phenylalanine included. CDR3 DNA is the only sequence kept; it has 51 bases, read in frame from the first base. Trimming takes 3 bases off V and 5 bases off J; junction bases not matched to a gene: 7. The chain uses TRBV27 and TRBJ2-2, and 12 junctional nucleotides match TRBD2. The receptor's source is a male donor at least 60 years old with stage I squamous cell lung carcinoma. The starting material was peripheral blood, obtained before any cancer treatment. The DNA sequence is given as TGTGCCAGCAGTTTTCGACTAGCGGGAGTCAAAACCGGGGAGCTGTTTTTT. It encodes CASSFRLAGVKTGELFF.